Here is one T cell receptor beta chain with its context. Its target is not known. Distinct nucleotide sequences in the sample also encode this CDR3. The data belong to a study of shared clonotypes between healthy human individuals. General study findings and limits: Naive subsets typically showed greater estimated richness than memory subsets. Clonotypes that were shared across four donors made up roughly 5% of naive CD4 clonotypes. Since donors were few, the genetic and exposure-history diversity represented was limited.

Healthy and HIV-negative, the adult donors had no recent acute infections or vaccinations. Profiling relied on immunoSEQ multiplex PCR, and the TCRdb table lists in-frame clones only, not all of them. The data contain 2 million to 2.5 million clones, roughly 90% of them singletons. CDR1 is MDHEN and CDR2 is SYDVKM in the germline V gene. This CDR3 has 13 amino acids. V was cut by 2 bases and J by 4 bases, with 8 bases left in between. The clonotype was recovered from a man aged 18 to 29 in good health. Some clones in this sample may be carry-over from other donors' samples. The sample was naive CD4+ T cells from PBMCs. Sample subset: CD45RA+ positively selected. The chain couples TRBV28 to TRBJ1-2; weak D call: TRBD1 (5 bases). The CDR3 nucleotides are TGTGCCAGCAGTTTACAGGGAGGCTATGGCTACACCTTC. It codes for CASSLQGGYGYTF.